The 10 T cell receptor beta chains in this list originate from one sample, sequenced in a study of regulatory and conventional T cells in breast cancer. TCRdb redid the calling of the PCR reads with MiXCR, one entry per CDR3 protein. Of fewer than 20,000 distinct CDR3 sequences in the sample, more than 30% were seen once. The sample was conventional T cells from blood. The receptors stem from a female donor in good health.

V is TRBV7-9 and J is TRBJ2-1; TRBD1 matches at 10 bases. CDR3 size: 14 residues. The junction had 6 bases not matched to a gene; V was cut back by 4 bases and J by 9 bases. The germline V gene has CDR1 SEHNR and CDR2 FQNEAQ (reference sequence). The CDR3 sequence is CASSSGTGDVEQFF. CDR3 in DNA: TGTGCCAGCAGCTCCGGGACAGGGGATGTTGAGCAGTTCTTC.

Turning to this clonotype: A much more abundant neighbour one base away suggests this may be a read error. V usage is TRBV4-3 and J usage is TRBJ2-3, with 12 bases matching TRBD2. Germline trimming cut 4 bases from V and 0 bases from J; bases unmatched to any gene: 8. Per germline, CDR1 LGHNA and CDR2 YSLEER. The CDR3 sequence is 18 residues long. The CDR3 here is CASSPRTSGDTSTDTQYF. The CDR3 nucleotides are TGCGCCAGCAGCCCGCGGACTAGCGGGGACACTAGCACAGATACGCAGTATTTT.

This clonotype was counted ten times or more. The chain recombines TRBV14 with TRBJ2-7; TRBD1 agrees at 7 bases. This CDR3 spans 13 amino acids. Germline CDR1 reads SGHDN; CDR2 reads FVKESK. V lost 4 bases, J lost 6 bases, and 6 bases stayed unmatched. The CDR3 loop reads CASSLRQGSEQYF. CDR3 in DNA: TGTGCCAGCAGCCTTCGACAGGGAAGCGAGCAGTACTTC. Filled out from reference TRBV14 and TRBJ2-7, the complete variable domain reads EAGVTQFPSHSVIEKGQTVTLRCDPISGHDNLYWYRRVMGKEIKFLLHFVKESKQDESGMPNNRFLAERTGGTYSTLKVQPAELEDSGVYFCASSLRQGSEQYFGPGTRLTVT.

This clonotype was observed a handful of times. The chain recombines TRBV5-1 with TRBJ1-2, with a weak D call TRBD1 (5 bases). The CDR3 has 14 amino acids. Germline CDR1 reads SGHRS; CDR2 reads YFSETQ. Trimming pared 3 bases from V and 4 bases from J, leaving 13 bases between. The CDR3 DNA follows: TGCGCCAGCAGCTCCTCCCAGGGAGGCTATGGCTACACCTTC. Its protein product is CASSSSQGGYGYTF.

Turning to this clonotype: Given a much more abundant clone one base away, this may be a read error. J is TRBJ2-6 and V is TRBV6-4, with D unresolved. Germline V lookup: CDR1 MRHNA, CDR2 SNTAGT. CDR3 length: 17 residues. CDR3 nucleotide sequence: TGTGCCAGCAGTGACTCCTCCGGGTCCAGCGAGGCCAACGTCCTGATTTTC. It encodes CASSDSSGSSEANVLIF.

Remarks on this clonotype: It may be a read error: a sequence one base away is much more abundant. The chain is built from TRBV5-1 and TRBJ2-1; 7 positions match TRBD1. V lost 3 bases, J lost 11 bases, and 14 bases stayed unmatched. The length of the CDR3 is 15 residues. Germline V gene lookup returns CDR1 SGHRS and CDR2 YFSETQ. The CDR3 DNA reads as TGCGCCAGCAGCTCGGCCGGACAGGCCTCTAATAAGCAGTTCTTC. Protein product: CASSSAGQASNKQFF.

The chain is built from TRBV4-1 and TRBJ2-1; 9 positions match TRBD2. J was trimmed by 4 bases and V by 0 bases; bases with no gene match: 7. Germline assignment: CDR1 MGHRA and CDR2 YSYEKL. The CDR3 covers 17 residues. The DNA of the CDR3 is TGCGCCAGCAGCCAAGAAGGCGGGGGGGCCGGGTACAATGAGCAGTTCTTC. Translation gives CASSQEGGGAGYNEQFF.

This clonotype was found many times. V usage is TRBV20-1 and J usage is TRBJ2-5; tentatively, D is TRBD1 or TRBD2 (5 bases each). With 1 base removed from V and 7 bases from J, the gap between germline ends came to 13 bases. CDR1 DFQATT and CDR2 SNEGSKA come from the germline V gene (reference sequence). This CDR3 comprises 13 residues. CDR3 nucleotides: TGCAGTGCTAGAGGCAGGGTAGGAGGGACCCAGTACTTC. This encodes CSARGRVGGTQYF.

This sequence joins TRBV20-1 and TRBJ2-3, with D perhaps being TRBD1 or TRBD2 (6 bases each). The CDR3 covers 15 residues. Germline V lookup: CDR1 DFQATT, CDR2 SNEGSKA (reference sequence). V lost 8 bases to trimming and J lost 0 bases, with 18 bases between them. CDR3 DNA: TGCAGTCCCCTGGGGGGCGCGGCTAGCACAGATACGCAGTATTTT. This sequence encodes CSPLGGAASTDTQYF.

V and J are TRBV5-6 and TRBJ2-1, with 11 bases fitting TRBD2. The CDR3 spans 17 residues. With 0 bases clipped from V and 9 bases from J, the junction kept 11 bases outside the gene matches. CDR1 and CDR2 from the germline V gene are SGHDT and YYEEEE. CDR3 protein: CASSLGVLLAGAGEQFF. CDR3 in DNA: TGTGCCAGCAGCTTGGGGGTACTACTAGCGGGAGCGGGTGAGCAGTTCTTC.